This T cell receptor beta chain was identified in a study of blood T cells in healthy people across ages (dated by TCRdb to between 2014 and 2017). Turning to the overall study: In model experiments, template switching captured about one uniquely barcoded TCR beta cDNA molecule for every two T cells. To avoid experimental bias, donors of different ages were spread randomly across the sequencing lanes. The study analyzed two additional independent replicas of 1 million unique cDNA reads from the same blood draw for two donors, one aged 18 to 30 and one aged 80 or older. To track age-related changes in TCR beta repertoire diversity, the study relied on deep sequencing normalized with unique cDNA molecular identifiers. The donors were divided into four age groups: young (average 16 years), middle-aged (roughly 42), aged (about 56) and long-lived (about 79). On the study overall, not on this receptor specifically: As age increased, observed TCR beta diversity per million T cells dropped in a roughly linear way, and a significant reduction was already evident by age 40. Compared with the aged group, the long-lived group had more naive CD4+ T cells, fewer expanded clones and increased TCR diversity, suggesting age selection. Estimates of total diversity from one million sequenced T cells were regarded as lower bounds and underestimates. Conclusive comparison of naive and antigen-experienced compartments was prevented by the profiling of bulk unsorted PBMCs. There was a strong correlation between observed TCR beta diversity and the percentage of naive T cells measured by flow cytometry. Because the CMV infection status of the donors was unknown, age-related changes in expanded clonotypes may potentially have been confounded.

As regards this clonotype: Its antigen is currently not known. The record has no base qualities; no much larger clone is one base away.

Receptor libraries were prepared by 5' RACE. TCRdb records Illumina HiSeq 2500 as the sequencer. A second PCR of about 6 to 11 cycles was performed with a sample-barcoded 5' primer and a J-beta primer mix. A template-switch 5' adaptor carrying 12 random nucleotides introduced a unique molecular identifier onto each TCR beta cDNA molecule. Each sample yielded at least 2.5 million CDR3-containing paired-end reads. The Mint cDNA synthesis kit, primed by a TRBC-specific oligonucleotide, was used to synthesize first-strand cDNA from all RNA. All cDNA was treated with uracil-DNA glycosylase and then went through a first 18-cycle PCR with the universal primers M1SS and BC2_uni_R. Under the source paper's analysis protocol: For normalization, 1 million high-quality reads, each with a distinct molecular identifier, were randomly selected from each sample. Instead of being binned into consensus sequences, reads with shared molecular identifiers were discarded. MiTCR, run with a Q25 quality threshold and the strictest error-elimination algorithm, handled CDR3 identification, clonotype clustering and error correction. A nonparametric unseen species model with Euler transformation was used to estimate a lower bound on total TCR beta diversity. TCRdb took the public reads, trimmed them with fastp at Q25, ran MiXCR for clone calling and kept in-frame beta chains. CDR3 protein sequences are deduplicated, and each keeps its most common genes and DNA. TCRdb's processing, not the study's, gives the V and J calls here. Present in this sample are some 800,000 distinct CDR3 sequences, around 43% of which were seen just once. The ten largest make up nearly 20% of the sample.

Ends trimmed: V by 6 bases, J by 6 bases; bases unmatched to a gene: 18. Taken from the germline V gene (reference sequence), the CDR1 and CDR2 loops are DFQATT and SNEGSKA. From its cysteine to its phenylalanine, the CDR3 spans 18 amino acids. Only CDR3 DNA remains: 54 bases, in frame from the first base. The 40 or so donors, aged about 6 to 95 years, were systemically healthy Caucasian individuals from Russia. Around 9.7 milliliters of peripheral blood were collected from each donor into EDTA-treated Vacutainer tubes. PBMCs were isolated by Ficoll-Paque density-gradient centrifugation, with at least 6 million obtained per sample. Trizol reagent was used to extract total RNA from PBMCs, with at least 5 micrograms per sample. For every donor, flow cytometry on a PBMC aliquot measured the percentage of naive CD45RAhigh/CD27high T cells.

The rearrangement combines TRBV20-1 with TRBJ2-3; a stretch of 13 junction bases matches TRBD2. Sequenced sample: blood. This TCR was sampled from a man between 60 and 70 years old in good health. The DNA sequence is TGCAGTGCGAGTAAGGGTGCTTCGGGACTAGCGGGGTCTGATACGCAGTATTTT. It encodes CSASKGASGLAGSDTQYF.